A selection of T cell receptor beta chains follows, all from one sample in a study of OX40 agonist ivuxolimab in advanced cancers. Generated by immunoSEQ multiplex PCR, the TCRdb table keeps only in-frame clones and is missing some. The repertoire holds about 56,000 clones, with about 85% as singletons. The sequenced sample was CD4+ or CD8+ T cells sorted from blood, obtained in a trial of the OX40 agonist ivuxolimab. These receptor sequences come from an adult with an advanced solid tumor such as melanoma, head and neck, liver or kidney cancer. CDR3s include the opening cysteine and the closing phenylalanine or tryptophan. D genes are given only for firm matches. Not every row has a clone size; where given, it reads once, few, many or a size class.

j_call v_call d_call clone_size cdr3_nt cdr3_aa
TRBJ1-5 TRBV10-3 . . TGTGCCATCAGTGAGTCAGAATATAGCAATCAGCCCCAGCATTTT CAISESEYSNQPQHF
TRBJ1-4 TRBV6-1 . . TGTGCCAGCAGTGAAAGGGTCAGGGGAAGTGAAAAACTGTTTTTT CASSERVRGSEKLFF
TRBJ1-3 TRBV28 TRBD1 . TGTGCCAGCAGCACAACCCGGGACAGGGGGCTTGGAAACACCATATATTTT CASSTTRDRGLGNTIYF
TRBJ2-1 TRBV6-6 . . TGTGCCACCAAGAGCAGGGGCTCCTACAATGAGCAGTTCTTC CATKSRGSYNEQFF
TRBJ1-2 TRBV6-1 TRBD1 . TGTGCCAGCAGTGAAGCCCAGGGACAGGGGGCCGTGGACTATGGCTACACCTTC CASSEAQGQGAVDYGYTF
TRBJ2-5 TRBV19 . . TGTGCCAGTAAGGCGATGGCAGGAAAAGAGACCCAGTACTTC CASKAMAGKETQYF
TRBJ2-1 TRBV6-5 TRBD2 . TGTGCCACACGGACTAGCGGGAGAGATGAGCAGTTCTTC CATRTSGRDEQFF
TRBJ1-3 TRBV28 . . TGTGCCAGCAGTTTAATCTCTGGAAACACCATATATTTT CASSLISGNTIYF
TRBJ1-3 TRBV21-1 . . TGTGCCAGCAGCAAAGCGGAGGTGGACACCATATATTTT CASSKAEVDTIYF
TRBJ1-2 TRBV1 . . TGCACCAGCAGCCAAGAGAGGGACGGGAAAGGGGGCTACACCTTC CTSSQERDGKGGYTF
TRBJ1-5 TRBV2 TRBD1 few TGTGCCAGCAGTGGGACAGGGGGCCGGGGGCAGCCCCAGCATTTT CASSGTGGRGQPQHF
TRBJ1-5 TRBV19 . . TGTGCCAGTAGTGGTAGCAATCAGCCCCAGCATTTT CASSGSNQPQHF
TRBJ2-3 TRBV11-2 . . TGTGCCAGCAGCCCCGCAGATACGCAGTATTTT CASSPADTQYF
TRBJ1-6 TRBV9 . . TGTGCCAGCAGCGTAGATCAGGGTTATAACTCACCCCTCCACTTT CASSVDQGYNSPLHF
TRBJ2-7 TRBV5-4 TRBD1 . TGTGCCAGCAGCTTTGCAGGGACAGGCGAGCAGTACTTC CASSFAGTGEQYF
TRBJ2-1 TRBV13 TRBD1 . TGTGCCAGCAGCCATTACAGGGGGCGTATGGATGAGCAGTTCTTC CASSHYRGRMDEQFF
TRBJ2-7 TRBV4-2 TRBD1 . TGTGCCAGCAGCTTAGACAGGGCGTCACACGAGCAGTACTTC CASSLDRASHEQYF
TRBJ2-2 TRBV6-4 . . TGTGCCAGCTCACGGGGGCGGAACACCGGGGAGCTGTTTTTT CASSRGRNTGELFF
TRBJ1-5 TRBV28 . . TGTGCCAGCAGTCATCGGCAGGACAATCAGCCCCAGCATTTT CASSHRQDNQPQHF
TRBJ1-3 TRBV4-1 . . TGCGCCAGCAGCCAAATTATAGACAGTCCGGCCATATATTTT CASSQIIDSPAIYF
TRBJ2-1 TRBV7-3 TRBD1 few TGTGCCAGCAGCTCCGACAGGGGCAAGTACAATGAGCAGTTCTTC CASSSDRGKYNEQFF
TRBJ1-1 TRBV25-1 . . TGTGCCAGCAGTGAAGAGGGGTGGGGCATCGAGGGGGTCACTGAAGCTTTCTTT CASSEEGWGIEGVTEAFF
TRBJ1-2 TRBV2 . . TGTGCCAGCAGTTATAGACAGGATGGCTACACCTTC CASSYRQDGYTF
TRBJ2-5 TRBV9 . . TGTGCCAGCAGCGTTGCTAGTCAAGAGACCCAGTACTTC CASSVASQETQYF
TRBJ1-6 TRBV18 TRBD1 . TGTGCCAGCTCACCAGGGACAGGTAGAGGAGAGGATTCACCCCTCCACTTT CASSPGTGRGEDSPLHF
TRBJ2-1 TRBV7-9 . . TGTGCCAGCAGCCCAGCGGACGGCTACAATGAGCAGTTCTTC CASSPADGYNEQFF
TRBJ2-2 TRBV5-1 . . TGCGCCAGCAGGCCGAGAGGTAACACCGGGGAGCTGTTTTTT CASRPRGNTGELFF
TRBJ2-7 TRBV6-5 . . TGTGCCAGCAGTTTGGGCAGATCCTACGAGCAGTACTTC CASSLGRSYEQYF
TRBJ2-1 TRBV7-2 . . TGTGCCAGCAGCTTGGCAGGACTCTCCTACAATGAGCAGTTCTTC CASSLAGLSYNEQFF
TRBJ2-7 TRBV7-9 . . TGTGCCAGCAGCTTTGTCCAGGAGCAGTACTTC CASSFVQEQYF
TRBJ2-7 TRBV11-2 . . TGTGCCAGCAGCTTGGGGGTTAGCTCCTACGAGCAGTACTTC CASSLGVSSYEQYF
TRBJ1-5 TRBV6-5 TRBD1 . TGTGCCAGCAGTTACTCACGGGACAGGGGTCATCAGCCCCAGCATTTT CASSYSRDRGHQPQHF
TRBJ2-4 TRBV25-1 TRBD1 . TGTGCCAGCAAGGGACAGTACTTAAACATTCAGTACTTC CASKGQYLNIQYF
TRBJ2-3 TRBV4-2 . . TGTGCCAGCAGCCAAGATTCTCAGTCAGATACGCAGTATTTT CASSQDSQSDTQYF
TRBJ2-7 TRBV2 TRBD1 . TGTGCCAGCAGGTCCGGGACAGGGAATGGCGAGCAGTACTTC CASRSGTGNGEQYF
TRBJ2-1 TRBV30 TRBD2 . TGTGCCTGGAAGGCGGGAGACTCCTACAATGAGCAGTTCTTC CAWKAGDSYNEQFF
TRBJ2-7 TRBV7-9 . . TGTGCCAGCAGCTTTCAGGGGATCTACGAGCAGTACTTC CASSFQGIYEQYF
TRBJ2-1 TRBV5-8 . . TGTGCCAGCAGCTTGGAAGGTGCGGACTACAATGAGCAGTTCTTC CASSLEGADYNEQFF
TRBJ2-2 TRBV10-3 TRBD2 . TGTGCCATCAGATTCACTAGCGCCGACACCGGGGAGCTGTTTTTT CAIRFTSADTGELFF
TRBJ1-1 TRBV11-2 . once TGTGCCAGCAGTTTCCACGGGGGTTCAGCTTTCTTT CASSFHGGSAFF